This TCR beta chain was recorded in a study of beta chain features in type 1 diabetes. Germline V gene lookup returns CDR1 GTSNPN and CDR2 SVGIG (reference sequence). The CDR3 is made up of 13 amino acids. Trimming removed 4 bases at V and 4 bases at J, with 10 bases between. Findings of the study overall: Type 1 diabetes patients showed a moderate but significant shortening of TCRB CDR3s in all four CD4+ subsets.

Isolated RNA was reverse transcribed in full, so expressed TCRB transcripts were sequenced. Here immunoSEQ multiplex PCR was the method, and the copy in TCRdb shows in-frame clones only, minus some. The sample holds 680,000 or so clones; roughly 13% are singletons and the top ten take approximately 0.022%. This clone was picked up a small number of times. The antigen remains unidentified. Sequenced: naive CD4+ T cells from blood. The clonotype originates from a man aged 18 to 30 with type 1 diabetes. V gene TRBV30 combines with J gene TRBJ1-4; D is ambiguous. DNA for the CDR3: TGTGCCTGGAATGTGAGGGTTAATGAAAAACTGTTTTTT. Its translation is CAWNVRVNEKLFF.